The 21 T cell receptor beta chains reported below all come from one sample, sequenced in a study of blood T cell repertoires in COVID-19. Some clones are missing from TCRdb's copy, which holds only in-frame ones; the method was immunoSEQ multiplex PCR. The profile shows hundreds of thousands of clones, over 85% of them singletons. The sequencing input was PBMCs or T cells enriched from blood (not recorded which). Receptor source: a man aged 55-75 years who had recovered from COVID-19.

The table lists this clone with a count of one. The genes are TRBV5-8 and TRBJ2-2; D ambiguous. V shed 0 bases and J shed 1 base, with 4 bases lying between them. The germline CDR1 and CDR2 sequences are SGHTS and YDEGEE. This CDR3 spans 14 amino acids. The CDR3 DNA follows: TGTGCCAGCAGCTTGGTAGTGAACACCGGGGAGCTGTTTTTT. Its protein product is CASSLVVNTGELFF.

The sample holds a few counts of this clone. This rearrangement joins TRBV7-9 to TRBJ2-7; D gene uncertain. This CDR3 spans 12 amino acids. The germline V and J ends were trimmed by 5 bases and 7 bases, with 12 bases remaining between them. Germline V lookup: CDR1 SEHNR, CDR2 FQNEAQ (reference sequence). CDR3 in DNA: TGTGCCAGCAGCCAGTCCCCCTGGGAGCAGTACTTC. This translates into CASSQSPWEQYF.

The CDR3 DNA reads as TGTGCCAGCAGCCCAGCGGGGACAGGGACGTCACCCCTCCACTTT. Translation gives CASSPAGTGTSPLHF. V and J are TRBV3-1 (or the pseudogene TRBV3-2) and TRBJ1-6, with 9 bases aligning to TRBD1. The germline V gene encodes CDR1 LGHDT and CDR2 YNNKEL (reference sequence). The CDR3 spans 15 residues. The V gene end was trimmed by 4 bases and the J gene end by 10 bases; junction bases not matched to a gene: 8.

The chain has TRBV7-3 and TRBJ2-5; 8 bases line up with TRBD1. Germline CDR1 is SGHTA and CDR2 is FQGTGA. The J segment lost 4 bases and the V segment lost 5 bases, leaving 9 bases of the junction unmatched. This CDR3 comprises 15 residues. The CDR3 loop is CASSLRTGRGETQYF. DNA of the CDR3: TGTGCCAGCAGCCTACGGACAGGGCGGGGAGAGACCCAGTACTTC.

The rearrangement links TRBV9 to TRBJ1-1; possibly TRBD1 for D (5 bases). Germline CDR1 and CDR2: SGDLS and YYNGEE. V lost 0 bases and J 0 bases, leaving 6 bases between the germline ends. CDR3 length: 14 amino acids. This CDR3 reads CASSVEGLNTEAFF. DNA for the CDR3: TGTGCCAGCAGCGTAGAGGGGTTGAACACTGAAGCTTTCTTT.

CDR3 DNA: TGTGCCAGCTCACCAGGGCTTAGGGGGCTCACTGAAGCTTTCTTT. It is translated as CASSPGLRGLTEAFF. V is TRBV18 and J is TRBJ1-1, with 7 bases fitting TRBD1. Germline V lookup: CDR1 KGHSH, CDR2 LQKENI. This CDR3 comprises 15 residues. Trimming took 2 bases from V and 4 from J; bases not matched to a gene: 7. The complete variable domain, with remaining parts taken from reference TRBV18 and TRBJ1-1, reads NAGVMQNPRHLVRRRGQEARLRCSPMKGHSHVYWYRQLPEEGLKFMVYLQKENIIDESGMPKERFSAEFPKEGPSILRIQQVVRGDSAAYFCASSPGLRGLTEAFFGQGTRLTVV.

V gene TRBV5-1 combines with J gene TRBJ2-1; 10 nucleotides line up with TRBD2. J gave up 10 bases and V 6 bases, and 10 bases lay outside the gene matches. The CDR3 is made up of 14 amino acids. CDR1 is SGHRS and CDR2 is YFSETQ in the germline V gene. CDR3 sequence (DNA): TGCGCCAGCATGTTAGCGGGAGGTCGGAGGGAGCAGTTCTTC. This encodes CASMLAGGRREQFF.

Regarding this clone: The sample carries other DNA sequences with the same CDR3. The chain recombines TRBV5-1 with TRBJ2-3; TRBD2 might be the D (6 bases). V dropped 7 bases and J dropped 0 bases, with 12 bases sitting between them. CDR3 length: 14 residues. Germline V gene lookup returns CDR1 SGHRS and CDR2 YFSETQ. CDR3 nucleotide sequence: TGCGCCAGCTCGGCCAGCGGGAGCACAGATACGCAGTATTTT. Its protein product is CASSASGSTDTQYF.

The gene calls are TRBV10-3 and TRBJ2-5; 10 bases match TRBD2. The ends lost 0 bases at V and 5 bases at J; junction bases unmatched: 6. Germline loops: CDR1 ENHRY, CDR2 SYGVKD. The CDR3 is 16 residues long. This CDR3 is CAISESSGGAEETQYF. For the CDR3, the DNA is TGTGCCATCAGTGAGTCCAGCGGGGGGGCCGAGGAGACCCAGTACTTC.

This chain links TRBV9 with TRBJ1-1; D is unclear. Germline V CDR1 and CDR2: SGDLS, YYNGEE. This CDR3 has 13 residues. Deletions cut 0 bases from V and 0 bases from J, with 3 bases between. CDR3 DNA: TGTGCCAGCAGCGTAGACTTGAACACTGAAGCTTTCTTT. It specifies CASSVDLNTEAFF.

This sequence joins TRBV6-5 and TRBJ1-2; the D gene is possibly TRBD1 (6 bases). CDR1 and CDR2 (germline): MNHEY, SVGAGI. The CDR3 length is 15 residues. The germline V and J ends were trimmed by 6 bases and 1 base, with 15 bases remaining between them. This CDR3 reads CASSWGQGLNYGYTF. The CDR3 DNA sequence: TGTGCCAGCAGCTGGGGGCAGGGGCTTAACTATGGCTACACCTTC.

V is TRBV7-2 and J is TRBJ2-7; unclear D gene. CDR1 is SGHTA, CDR2 FQGNSA, per germline. The CDR3 length is 13 residues. V gave up 5 bases and J gave up 5 bases, with 13 bases separating them. CDR3 protein: CASSLQFADEQYF. The CDR3 nucleotides are TGTGCCAGCAGCCTTCAGTTTGCGGACGAGCAGTACTTC.

V gene TRBV6-5 combines with J gene TRBJ1-1; D not certain. Trimming shortened V by 6 bases and J by 4 bases, and 18 bases separated the two germline ends. Germline V gene sequence: CDR1 MNHEY, CDR2 SVGAGI. The CDR3 contains 15 residues. CDR3 in amino acids: CASRPVLGESTEAFF. The CDR3, as DNA: TGTGCCAGCAGGCCGGTCCTGGGCGAGAGCACTGAAGCTTTCTTT.

V gene TRBV3-1 (or the pseudogene TRBV3-2) combines with J gene TRBJ2-5; 7 nucleotides agree with TRBD1. J lost 4 bases, V lost 1 base, and 9 bases had no gene match. Germline V gene lookup returns CDR1 LGHDT and CDR2 YNNKEL (reference sequence). The CDR3 is 16 residues long. This chain's CDR3 is CASSQGTRQGVETQYF. CDR3 bases: TGTGCCAGCAGCCAAGGAACGAGACAGGGCGTAGAGACCCAGTACTTC.

This chain joins TRBV30 and TRBJ2-7; 12 nucleotides align to TRBD1. The V segment lost 0 bases and the J segment 4 bases; nucleotides outside the gene matches: 4. This CDR3 is built from 15 residues. CDR1 and CDR2 from the germline V gene are GTSNPN and SVGIG (reference sequence). The CDR3 here is CAWSVPGQGAYEQYF. CDR3 bases: TGTGCCTGGAGTGTTCCGGGACAGGGGGCTTACGAGCAGTACTTC.

This chain connects TRBV9 to TRBJ2-1; TRBD2 matches 8 bases. The germline V gene encodes CDR1 SGDLS and CDR2 YYNGEE. V was pared by 0 bases and J by 9 bases, with 11 bases of the junction left unmatched. The CDR3 is made up of 16 amino acids. The CDR3 is CASSVAAGGREGEQFF. The CDR3, as DNA: TGTGCCAGCAGCGTAGCTGCCGGGGGACGGGAGGGTGAGCAGTTCTTC.

The V gene is TRBV7-9, the J gene TRBJ2-3; 8 positions agree with TRBD1. After removal of 3 bases from V and 4 bases from J, the junction contained 6 bases not matched to a gene. This CDR3 has 15 amino acids. The V gene's germline CDR1 is SEHNR and CDR2 FQNEAQ (reference sequence). In DNA, the CDR3 is TGTGCCAGCAGCTTTGGCAGGGGGCGCTCAGATACGCAGTATTTT. Translated: CASSFGRGRSDTQYF.

V and J are TRBV14 and TRBJ1-1; D is ambiguous. Germline CDR1 and CDR2: SGHDN and FVKESK. This CDR3 has 18 amino acids. V gave up 0 bases and J gave up 1 base, with 18 bases separating them. This CDR3 is CASSQDLFSFRGNTEAFF. Written as DNA, the CDR3 is TGTGCCAGCAGCCAAGATCTGTTTAGTTTTCGGGGGAACACTGAAGCTTTCTTT.

This chain connects TRBV4-3 to TRBJ2-1; 10 bases match TRBD2. Germline CDR1 is LGHNA and CDR2 is YSLEER. V lost 4 bases and J lost 10; bases outside the gene matches: 4. CDR3 length: 13 residues. The CDR3 DNA is TGCGCCAGCAGCCTAGCGACTAGCGGGGAGCAGTTCTTC. Amino acids: CASSLATSGEQFF.

The chain joins TRBV6-6 to TRBJ1-1; TRBD1 is a possible D gene (5 bases). V lost 7 bases to trimming and J lost 11 bases, with 17 bases between them. Germline lookup yields CDR1 MNHNY and CDR2 SVGAGI (reference sequence). The CDR3 consists of 12 residues. CDR3 sequence: CASTYEAGMAFF. CDR3 in DNA: TGTGCCAGCACCTACGAGGCAGGGATGGCTTTCTTT.

The chain couples TRBV3-1 (or the pseudogene TRBV3-2) to TRBJ1-3; D is ambiguous. Germline V gene data show CDR1 as LGHDT and CDR2 as YNNKEL (reference sequence). This CDR3 spans 14 amino acids. Trimming cost V 8 bases and J 1 base, with 12 bases left between them. The CDR3 nucleotides read TGTGCCAGCTGTCCAGGAGGATCTGGAAACACCATATATTTT. Protein product: CASCPGGSGNTIYF.